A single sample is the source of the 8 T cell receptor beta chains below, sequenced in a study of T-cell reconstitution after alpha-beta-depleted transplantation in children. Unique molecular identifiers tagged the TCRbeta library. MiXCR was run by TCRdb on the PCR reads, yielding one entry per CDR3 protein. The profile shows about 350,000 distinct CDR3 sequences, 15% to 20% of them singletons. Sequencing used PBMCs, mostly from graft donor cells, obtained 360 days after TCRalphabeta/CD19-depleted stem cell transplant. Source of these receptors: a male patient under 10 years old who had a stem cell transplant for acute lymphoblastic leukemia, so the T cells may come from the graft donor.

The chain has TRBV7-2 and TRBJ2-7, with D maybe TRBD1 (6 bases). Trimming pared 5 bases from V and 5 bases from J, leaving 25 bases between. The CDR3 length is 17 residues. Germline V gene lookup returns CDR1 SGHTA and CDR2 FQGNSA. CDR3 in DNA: TGTGCCAGCAGCCTTCCTCTGATTGGGACAAGGAGAGACGAGCAGTACTTC. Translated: CASSLPLIGTRRDEQYF.

CDR3 sequence reads: CASSETTDNEKLFF. CDR3 nucleotide sequence: TGTGCCAGCAGTGAAACGACGGATAATGAAAAACTGTTTTTT. The gene calls are TRBV6-1 and TRBJ1-4; D call uncertain. The V end lost 2 bases, the J end lost 4 bases, and 8 bases lay between the germline ends. The CDR3 totals 14 residues. Germline V gene sequence: CDR1 MNHNS, CDR2 SASEGT.

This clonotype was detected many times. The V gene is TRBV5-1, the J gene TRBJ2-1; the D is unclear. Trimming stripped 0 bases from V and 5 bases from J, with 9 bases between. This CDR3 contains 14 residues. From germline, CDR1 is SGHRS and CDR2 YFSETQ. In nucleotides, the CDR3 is TGCGCCAGCAGCTTGGCCTTGGGTGACAATGAGCAGTTCTTC. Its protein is CASSLALGDNEQFF.

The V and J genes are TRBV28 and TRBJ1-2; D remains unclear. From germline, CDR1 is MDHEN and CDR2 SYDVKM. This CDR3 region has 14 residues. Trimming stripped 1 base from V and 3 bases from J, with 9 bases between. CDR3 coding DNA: TGTGCCAGCAGTTTATTACAGCCTTACTATGGCTACACCTTC. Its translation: CASSLLQPYYGYTF.

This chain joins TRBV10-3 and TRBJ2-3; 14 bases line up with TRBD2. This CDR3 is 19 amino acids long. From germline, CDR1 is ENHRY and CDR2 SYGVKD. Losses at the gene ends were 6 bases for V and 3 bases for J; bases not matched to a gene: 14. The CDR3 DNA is TGTGCCATCAGAGGGGGCGGACTAGCGGGAGGAGGTGGTACAGATACGCAGTATTTT. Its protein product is CAIRGGGLAGGGGTDTQYF.

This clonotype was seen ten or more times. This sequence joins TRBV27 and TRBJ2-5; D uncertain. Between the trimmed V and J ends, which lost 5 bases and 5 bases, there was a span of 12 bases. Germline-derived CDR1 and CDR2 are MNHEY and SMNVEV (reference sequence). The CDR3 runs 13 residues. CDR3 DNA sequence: TGTGCCAGCAGTCCCCGCCGAAGGGAGACCCAGTACTTC. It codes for CASSPRRRETQYF.

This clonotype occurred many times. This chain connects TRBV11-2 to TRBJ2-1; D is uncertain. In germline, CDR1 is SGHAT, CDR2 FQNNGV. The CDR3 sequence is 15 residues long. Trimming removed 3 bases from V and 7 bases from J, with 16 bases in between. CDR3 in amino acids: CASSFRAGGRNEQFF. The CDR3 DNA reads TGTGCCAGCAGCTTCCGGGCAGGTGGTCGAAATGAGCAGTTCTTC.

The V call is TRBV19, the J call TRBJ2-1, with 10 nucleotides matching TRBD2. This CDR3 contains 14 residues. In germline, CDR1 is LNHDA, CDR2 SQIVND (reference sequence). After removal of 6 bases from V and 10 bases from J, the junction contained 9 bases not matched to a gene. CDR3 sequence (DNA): TGTGCCAGTAGCACAAAGGGAGCGGGAGGGGAGCAGTTCTTC. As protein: CASSTKGAGGEQFF.